A single T cell receptor (beta chain) is shown here with its context. This clonotype was counted at least ten times. The specificity of this receptor is unknown. Base qualities are not provided; no much larger clone lies one nucleotide away. The data originate from a study of blood T cells in healthy people across ages (dated by TCRdb to about 2015). Looking at the study overall: Template switching captured roughly one uniquely barcoded TCR beta cDNA molecule per two T cells in model experiments. To avoid experimental bias, donors of different ages were distributed randomly across sequencing lanes. Using the same blood draw, the study looked at two additional independent replicas of 1 million unique cDNA reads for two donors, one aged 18 to 30 and the other aged 80 or older. The donors were split into four age groups: young (average around 15 years), middle-aged (about 40), aged (more than 60) and long-lived (roughly 77). The study measured age-related changes in TCR beta repertoire diversity using deep sequencing normalized with unique cDNA molecular identifiers.

What the research found in general, with its limitations: Observed TCR beta diversity per million T cells fell roughly linearly with age, and a significant reduction was already apparent by age about 43. The long-lived group showed more naive CD4+ T cells, fewer expanded clones and increased TCR diversity than the aged group, suggesting age selection. The percentage of naive T cells measured by flow cytometry correlated strongly with observed TCR beta diversity. Conclusive comparison of naive and antigen-experienced compartments was prevented by the profiling of bulk unsorted PBMCs. Donor CMV infection status was unknown, potentially confounding age-related changes in expanded clonotypes. Estimates of total diversity from one million sequenced T cells were regarded as lower bounds and underestimates.

The CDR1 and CDR2 encoded by the germline V gene (reference sequence) are LNHDA and SQIVND. Between the V and J ends, shortened by 4 bases and 8 bases respectively, the junction contains 12 bases. Taken from cysteine to phenylalanine, the CDR3 has 13 residues. Only the CDR3 DNA is retained, 39 bases long and in frame from the first base. Systemically healthy Caucasian individuals from Russia, 35 to 50 in total and aged about 6 to 100 years, were included as donors. Each donor gave 8 to 10 milliliters of peripheral blood, drawn into EDTA-treated Vacutainer tubes. Ficoll-Paque density-gradient centrifugation was used to isolate PBMCs, with at least 6 million per sample. Total RNA, at least 6 micrograms per sample, was extracted from PBMCs with Trizol reagent. Naive CD45RAhigh/CD27high T cell percentages were measured by flow cytometry on a PBMC aliquot from every donor. Libraries were prepared through 5' RACE. Sequencer: Illumina HiSeq 2500. A second PCR of roughly 6 to 11 cycles was run with a J-beta primer mix and a sample-barcoded 5' primer. A template-switch 5' adaptor carrying 12 random nucleotides introduced a unique molecular identifier onto each TCR beta cDNA molecule. At least 2.5 million CDR3-containing paired-end reads were obtained from each sample. The Mint cDNA synthesis kit, primed by a TRBC-specific oligonucleotide, was used to synthesize first-strand cDNA from all RNA. Following uracil-DNA glycosylase treatment, a first 18-cycle PCR with universal primers M1SS and BC2_uni_R was performed on all cDNA. The paper's data handling went like this. Each sample was normalized by randomly selecting 1 million high-quality reads, each carrying a distinct molecular identifier. Instead of being binned into consensus sequences, reads that shared molecular identifiers were thrown out. CDR3 identification, clonotype clustering and error correction used MiTCR with a Q25 quality threshold and the strictest error-elimination algorithm. Lower-bound total TCR beta diversity was estimated with a nonparametric unseen species model using Euler transformation. The public sequencing data were trimmed at Q25 with fastp and processed into clonotypes with MiXCR by TCRdb, which kept only in-frame beta chains. Each entry merges the rows of one CDR3 protein and shows their most common DNA and genes. The V and J calls here are based on TCRdb, not the publication. This sample holds about 650,000 distinct CDR3 sequences; approximately 30% were observed only once. Jointly, the top ten make up 15% of the sample.

The source of this sequence is a woman older than 75 in good health. Donor details come from another sample of the same person, matched by shared clones. The sequence joins TRBV19 to TRBJ2-1, with no D gene named confidently. The material sequenced was blood. The DNA sequence is TGTGCCAGTAGTAACCTAGGTCGCGATGAGCAGTTCTTC. It encodes CASSNLGRDEQFF.